This T cell receptor (beta chain) was identified during a study of post-analysis software for immune sequencing data. Study-wide context: Relapsing-remitting, secondary progressive and progressive-relapsing multiple sclerosis were all included among the disease courses. Study-wide findings and caveats: There were a handful of TRBV segments more frequent in patients than controls, and TRBV5-6, TRBV5-1 and TRBV20-1 were among them. There was significantly lower normalized Chao1 diversity in multiple sclerosis patients than in controls. F measure clustering grouped samples strongly by preparation batch.

Prepared libraries of TCR beta cDNA carried unique molecular identifiers. It was from about 0.94 to 9.7 million T cells that 530,000 or so cDNA molecules came. TCRdb re-called the PCR reads with MiXCR, one entry per CDR3 protein. The repertoire holds under 900,000 distinct CDR3 sequences, approximately 50% seen once, with approximately 4.4% in the top ten. Per the germline V gene, CDR1 is ENHRY and CDR2 is SYGVKD. V lost 10 bases and J 2 bases, leaving 15 bases between the germline ends. CDR3 length: 13 amino acids. There are a few counts of this clonotype. Its antigen is unidentified. The receptor's source is a girl aged 5-17 years with multiple sclerosis. The chain joins TRBV10-3 to TRBJ2-7; TRBD1 is a possible D gene (6 bases). Sequenced input: blood. The CDR3 loop is CANSLGTTYEQYF. In nucleotides, the CDR3 is TGTGCCAACTCGCTAGGGACAACCTACGAGCAGTACTTC.